The 26 T cell receptor beta chains in this list originate from one sample, sequenced in a study of T-cell memory formation after mild COVID-19. From the 5' RACE reads, TCRdb called clonotypes with MiXCR, one entry per CDR3 protein. The profile shows 25,000 to 30,000 distinct CDR3 sequences, around 16% of them singletons. The sample consisted of PBMCs or a T cell subset sorted from them (not recorded which). These receptors all come from an adult who had mild COVID-19 (a few samples of this study predate the infection). Cell type and time point are not known.

The rearrangement uses TRBV7-2 and TRBJ1-2; TRBD1 agrees at 9 bases. CDR3 length: 14 amino acids. The germline CDR1 and CDR2 sequences are SGHTA and FQGNSA. V dropped 1 base and J dropped 5; count of bases not matched to a gene: 2. CDR3 region: CASSLGQGVYGYTF. DNA for the CDR3: TGTGCCAGCAGCTTAGGACAGGGGGTTTATGGCTACACCTTC. Full variable domain (remainder filled in from reference TRBV7-2 and TRBJ1-2): GAGVSQSPSNKVTEKGKDVELRCDPISGHTALYWYRQSLGQGLEFLIYFQGNSAPDKSGLPSDRFSAERTGGSVSTLTIQRTQQEDSAVYLCASSLGQGVYGYTFGSGTRLTVV.

The CDR3 here is CASSYTSLAGNNEQFF. The CDR3, as DNA: TGTGCCAGCAGTTACACCAGTCTAGCGGGTAACAATGAGCAGTTCTTC. The chain joins TRBV6-2 or TRBV6-3 to TRBJ2-1; 8 positions agree with TRBD2. Germline CDR1 MNHEY, CDR2 SVGEGT. The CDR3 is 16 amino acids. The J segment lost 5 bases and the V segment lost 2 bases, leaving 8 bases of the junction unmatched.

In this sample, this clonotype turned up many times. The chain carries TRBV24-1 and TRBJ1-2; D is possibly TRBD1 (6 bases). From germline, CDR1 is KGHDR and CDR2 SFDVKD. V lost 4 bases and J lost 5, with 19 bases in between. CDR3 size: 16 residues. CDR3 loop: CATSDRSQGTPYGYTF. For the CDR3, the DNA is TGTGCCACCAGTGACCGGAGCCAGGGGACTCCATATGGCTACACCTTC.

This clonotype showed up many times. The chain carries TRBV7-6 and TRBJ2-3; 9 bases align to TRBD2. The V gene end was trimmed by 5 bases and the J gene end by 0 bases; junction bases not matched to a gene: 9. CDR3 length equals 17 residues. CDR1 and CDR2 (germline): SGHVS, FNYEAQ. The CDR3 reads CASSMTSGRASTDTQYF. The CDR3 DNA sequence: TGTGCCAGCAGCATGACTAGCGGCCGTGCTAGCACAGATACGCAGTATTTT.

This clonotype was observed many times. V usage is TRBV7-3 and J usage is TRBJ2-2; D unresolved. This CDR3 has 13 amino acids. V dropped 3 bases and J dropped 4 bases, with 6 bases sitting between them. Germline loops: CDR1 SGHTA, CDR2 FQGTGA. CDR3 bases: TGTGCCAGCAGCTTGTCGGGCACCGGGGAGCTGTTTTTT. This gives the protein CASSLSGTGELFF.

The chain recombines TRBV6-2 or TRBV6-3 with TRBJ2-5; D may be TRBD1 (5 bases). CDR1 is MNHEY and CDR2 is SVGEGT in the germline V gene. The CDR3 runs to 19 residues. Between the trimmed V and J ends, which lost 6 bases and 0 bases, there was a span of 26 bases. The CDR3 DNA reads TGTGCCAGCAGCCCACGCCGCAGAAGGGGCGTGGGGTACCAAGAGACCCAGTACTTC. It is translated as CASSPRRRRGVGYQETQYF.

This clonotype was observed at least ten times. The chain couples TRBV12-3 or TRBV12-4 to TRBJ1-6, with D hard to call. The CDR3 runs to 14 residues. Trimming took off 2 bases at V and 5 bases at J, with 7 bases between the two ends. CDR3 sequence: CASSLRTDNSPLHF. The CDR3 nucleotides are TGTGCCAGCAGTTTAAGGACGGATAATTCACCCCTCCACTTT.

Many counts were recorded for this clonotype. The chain couples TRBV27 to TRBJ2-2, with D possibly called TRBD1 or TRBD2 (5 bases each). This CDR3 is built from 13 residues. Germline-derived CDR1 and CDR2 are MNHEY and SMNVEV (reference sequence). V shed 2 bases and J shed 7 bases, with 8 bases lying between them. DNA of the CDR3: TGTGCCAGCAGTTTAGAGGGGTTCGGGGAGCTGTTTTTT. Protein product: CASSLEGFGELFF.

V gene TRBV15 combines with J gene TRBJ2-3, with TRBD2 matching over 9 bases. CDR3 length: 13 amino acids. The V gene's germline CDR1 is LNHNV and CDR2 YYDKDF (reference sequence). V was clipped by 7 bases and J by 8 bases; unmatched bases: 7. The CDR3 nucleotides are TGTGCCACCACGGCGGGGGGGCTGGGTACGCAGTATTTT. Its translation: CATTAGGLGTQYF.

The gene calls are TRBV24-1 and TRBJ2-5; no definite D call. V shed 2 bases and J shed 6 bases, with 15 bases lying between them. Germline V CDR1 and CDR2: KGHDR, SFDVKD. This CDR3 is 15 amino acids long. This CDR3 is CATSDYGFYWKTQYF. In nucleotides, the CDR3 is TGTGCCACCAGTGATTACGGATTTTATTGGAAGACCCAGTACTTC.

This chain uses TRBV28 with TRBJ1-5; D not certain. Deletions cut 6 bases from V and 0 bases from J, with 9 bases between. Germline CDR1 and CDR2: MDHEN and SYDVKM. The CDR3 loop spans 14 amino acids. The CDR3 loop reads CASSPTISNQPQHF. The CDR3 DNA follows: TGTGCCAGCAGCCCGACAATTAGCAATCAGCCCCAGCATTTT.

This clonotype came up many times. J is TRBJ2-5 and V is TRBV7-9; 11 bases are shared with TRBD2. The CDR3 is 15 amino acids. J was trimmed by 2 bases and V by 5 bases; bases with no gene match: 4. CDR1 and CDR2 (germline): SEHNR, FQNEAQ (reference sequence). CDR3 residues: CASSIRLAGQETQYF. The CDR3 nucleotides are TGTGCCAGCAGCATACGACTAGCGGGACAAGAGACCCAGTACTTC.

A few counts support this clonotype. The rearrangement joins TRBV30 to TRBJ2-3, with D uncertain. Trimming shortened V by 0 bases and J by 0 bases, and 4 bases separated the two germline ends. The CDR3 has 13 residues. Germline CDR1 GTSNPN, CDR2 SVGIG (reference sequence). The CDR3 protein is CAWSVGSTDTQYF. The CDR3 nucleotides are TGTGCCTGGAGTGTCGGTAGCACAGATACGCAGTATTTT.

This clonotype has a handful of counts. The chain is built from TRBV3-1 and TRBJ1-2, with 10 bases aligning to TRBD1. Germline V gene sequence: CDR1 LGHDT, CDR2 YNNKEL (reference sequence). After removal of 0 bases from V and 8 bases from J, the junction contained 21 bases not matched to a gene. This CDR3 spans 20 amino acids. CDR3 sequence (DNA): TGTGCCAGCAGCCAAGATCTGGATTTCGGGGAGATAGACAGGGGGCAAGGCTACACCTTC. This sequence encodes CASSQDLDFGEIDRGQGYTF.

This clonotype was counted at least ten times. The J gene is TRBJ2-7, the V gene TRBV6-5; 13 bases map to TRBD2. Germline CDR1 reads MNHEY; CDR2 reads SVGAGI. This CDR3 has 13 amino acids. V dropped 6 bases and J dropped 12; count of bases not matched to a gene: 8. For the CDR3, the DNA is TGTGCCAGCAGGGGGACTAGCGGGATAGGTGCGTACTTC. Translated: CASRGTSGIGAYF.

V gene TRBV6-6 combines with J gene TRBJ1-2, with TRBD1 identical over 8 bases. This CDR3 has 15 residues. From germline, CDR1 is MNHNY and CDR2 SVGAGI (reference sequence). Losses at the gene ends were 6 bases for V and 3 bases for J; bases not matched to a gene: 9. CDR3 amino acids: CASRNGQGIDYGYTF. CDR3 coding DNA: TGTGCCAGCAGAAATGGACAGGGAATCGACTATGGCTACACCTTC.

This clonotype is termed medium-sized (0.01 to 0.1%). The rearrangement uses TRBV5-1 and TRBJ2-5; TRBD2 matches at 8 bases. The CDR3 totals 14 residues. V lost 4 bases, J lost 2 bases, and 4 bases stayed unmatched. The germline gives CDR1 SGHRS, CDR2 YFSETQ. CDR3 sequence reads: CASSALAAQETQYF. CDR3 DNA: TGCGCCAGCAGCGCACTAGCGGCGCAAGAGACCCAGTACTTC.

This clonotype was observed many times. The rearrangement joins TRBV5-1 to TRBJ2-1, with D possibly TRBD2 on 5 matching bases. The germline V gene encodes CDR1 SGHRS and CDR2 YFSETQ. There are 14 residues in the CDR3. The V gene lost 7 bases and the J gene lost 0 bases, with 11 bases spanning the gap. This CDR3 is CASHEGYSYNEQFF. As DNA, the CDR3 is TGCGCCAGCCATGAGGGATACTCCTACAATGAGCAGTTCTTC.

This rearrangement joins TRBV7-7 to TRBJ1-5, with D unresolved. The CDR3 sequence is 13 residues long. Per the germline V gene, CDR1 is SSHAT and CDR2 is FNYEAQ (reference sequence). In DNA form, the CDR3 reads TGTGCTCTTACCCGACTCTCGAATCAGCCCCAGCATTTT. Translating gives CALTRLSNQPQHF.

The sample holds many counts of this clonotype. J is TRBJ2-1 and V is TRBV15; 8 bases match TRBD2. The germline V gene has CDR1 LNHNV and CDR2 YYDKDF (reference sequence). This CDR3 is 15 amino acids long. V lost 1 base to trimming and J lost 3 bases; unmatched junction nucleotides: 2. The chain's CDR3 is CATSRVAGLYNEQFF. Here the CDR3 DNA reads TGTGCCACCAGCAGAGTAGCGGGACTCTACAATGAGCAGTTCTTC.

In this sample, this clonotype turned up many times. The chain has TRBV5-6 and TRBJ2-3; a possible D gene is TRBD2 (5 bases). This CDR3 has 14 residues. Germline CDR1 and CDR2: SGHDT and YYEEEE. Trimming cost V 2 bases and J 0 bases, with 7 bases left between them. In nucleotides, the CDR3 is TGTGCCAGCAGCTTCCGGACTAGCACAGATACGCAGTATTTT. This translates into CASSFRTSTDTQYF.

The J gene is TRBJ2-1, the V gene TRBV5-1; D not certain. Per germline, CDR1 SGHRS and CDR2 YFSETQ. With 0 bases removed from V and 3 bases from J, the gap between germline ends came to 13 bases. This CDR3 comprises 16 residues. CDR3 DNA: TGCGCCAGCAGCTTGGACTCAGATTTTTACTACAATGAGCAGTTCTTC. Protein: CASSLDSDFYYNEQFF.

V usage is TRBV20-1 and J usage is TRBJ2-1, with unresolved D. CDR1 is DFQATT, CDR2 SNEGSKA, per germline (reference sequence). Trimming removed 5 bases at V and 10 bases at J, with 15 bases between. The CDR3 has 12 residues. CDR3 amino acids: CSAAAYTGEQFF. CDR3 in DNA: TGCAGTGCTGCCGCGTACACGGGCGAGCAGTTCTTC.

This clonotype was counted many times. V and J are TRBV7-2 and TRBJ2-5; 12 bases map to TRBD2. This CDR3 comprises 17 residues. Trimming took 4 bases from V and 5 from J; bases not matched to a gene: 11. Germline V gene lookup returns CDR1 SGHTA and CDR2 FQGNSA. The CDR3 region is CASSSPSGRALGETQYF. The CDR3 DNA is TGTGCCAGCAGCTCTCCTAGCGGGAGGGCCCTCGGGGAGACCCAGTACTTC.

V is TRBV4-2 and J is TRBJ2-3; 9 bases map to TRBD1. Germline CDR1 is LGHNA and CDR2 is YNFKEQ. Trimming cost V 4 bases and J 0 bases; bases outside gene matches: 2. The CDR3 consists of 15 residues. CDR3 region: CASSPTGGSTDTQYF. CDR3 nucleotides: TGTGCCAGCAGCCCTACAGGGGGCAGCACAGATACGCAGTATTTT.

This clonotype was counted ten times or more. CDR3 residues: CASSPEDSLSTDTQYF. The CDR3 nucleotides read TGTGCCAGCAGTCCAGAGGACAGCCTTAGCACAGATACGCAGTATTTT. V gene TRBV5-6 combines with J gene TRBJ2-3; perhaps TRBD1 as D (6 bases). V lost 5 bases to trimming and J lost 0 bases, with 16 bases between them. The CDR3 contains 16 residues. Germline assignment: CDR1 SGHDT and CDR2 YYEEEE.